A single sample gave rise to the 18 T cell receptor beta chains below, sequenced in a study of cytomegalovirus exposure and HLA in healthy donors. PCR involved 60 Vbeta and 13 Jbeta primers. The assay was immunoSEQ multiplex PCR, and TCRdb's table has in-frame clones only and misses some. In the table there are some 140,000 clones, approximately 85% of which are singletons. Specimen: PBMCs. These receptor sequences come from a woman between 45 and 60 years old in good health and CMV-seropositive.

The gene calls are TRBV10-1 and TRBJ2-7; 9 positions agree with TRBD1. V was pared by 6 bases and J by 3 bases, with 9 bases of the junction left unmatched. The CDR3 consists of 15 residues. The V gene's germline CDR1 is WNHNN and CDR2 SYGVQD (reference sequence). The DNA for the CDR3 is TGCGCCAGCAGCCGGGACAGGGTAGGGCTCTACGAGCAGTACTTC. Translating gives CASSRDRVGLYEQYF.

The J gene is TRBJ2-6, the V gene TRBV19; 10 bases map to TRBD1. V was clipped by 4 bases and J by 13 bases; unmatched bases: 16. CDR3 length: 17 amino acids. Germline V gene sequence: CDR1 LNHDA, CDR2 SQIVND (reference sequence). The CDR3 DNA reads as TGTGCCAGTAGTACAGCTCCCTTTCGGGACAGGGGCAAGGTCCTGACTTTC. Its protein product is CASSTAPFRDRGKVLTF.

CDR3 coding DNA: TGTGCCACCAGCAGAGAGGAGCGGGGGTCCTACAATGAGCAGTTCTTC. Protein: CATSREERGSYNEQFF. This chain links TRBV15 with TRBJ2-1; 8 bases are shared with TRBD2. The CDR3 runs to 16 residues. Trimming cost V 0 bases and J 1 base; bases outside gene matches: 2. Germline V CDR1 and CDR2: LNHNV, YYDKDF (reference sequence).

The chain recombines TRBV18 with TRBJ2-1; no firm D call. The CDR3 is 15 amino acids. Trimming stripped 3 bases from V and 0 bases from J, with 9 bases between. Germline lookup yields CDR1 KGHSH and CDR2 LQKENI. The CDR3 reads CASSPSISSYNEQFF. Here the CDR3 DNA reads TGTGCCAGCTCACCTAGCATTAGCTCCTACAATGAGCAGTTCTTC.

The chain employs TRBV15 and TRBJ2-1, with 15 bases fitting TRBD2. In germline, CDR1 is LNHNV, CDR2 YYDKDF (reference sequence). Losses at the gene ends were 1 base for V and 8 bases for J; bases not matched to a gene: 3. The CDR3 covers 16 residues. The CDR3, as DNA: TGTGCCACCAGCAGAGGGGGACTAGCGGGGGGATATGAGCAGTTCTTC. Translated, it gives CATSRGGLAGGYEQFF.

This chain uses TRBV7-2 with TRBJ1-2; a possible D gene is TRBD1 (6 bases). V lost 5 bases and J lost 2, with 15 bases in between. The CDR3 has 15 residues. Germline V gene sequence: CDR1 SGHTA, CDR2 FQGNSA. The CDR3, as DNA: TGTGCCAGCAGCCCCTTTCCGGGGACAAACTATGGCTACACCTTC. It encodes CASSPFPGTNYGYTF. The full variable domain, rest sourced from reference TRBV7-2 and TRBJ1-2, is GAGVSQSPSNKVTEKGKDVELRCDPISGHTALYWYRQSLGQGLEFLIYFQGNSAPDKSGLPSDRFSAERTGGSVSTLTIQRTQQEDSAVYLCASSPFPGTNYGYTFGSGTRLTVV.

The chain couples TRBV19 to TRBJ1-2; D unresolved. The V gene's germline CDR1 is LNHDA and CDR2 SQIVND (reference sequence). The CDR3 is made up of 13 amino acids. The ends were cut back, 7 bases at V and 5 bases at J, with 14 bases in the middle. CDR3: CASTIGVEYGYTF. The CDR3 DNA reads as TGTGCCAGTACCATCGGTGTGGAGTATGGCTACACCTTC.

This clone was seen a handful of times. Germline is not matched at one junction end, which may reflect a read error. This chain joins TRBV6-1 and TRBJ2-2, with 8 bases lining up with TRBD2. This CDR3 is 16 amino acids long. CDR1 is MNHNS and CDR2 is SASEGT in the germline V gene. This chain's CDR3 is CAISGGAGVITGELFF. For the CDR3, the DNA is TGTGCCATCAGTGGTGGAGCGGGAGTAATCACCGGGGAGCTGTTTTTT.

This chain connects TRBV6-1 to TRBJ2-5; 11 positions agree with TRBD1. J gave up 2 bases and V 0 bases, and 11 bases lay outside the gene matches. The germline V gene encodes CDR1 MNHNS and CDR2 SASEGT. This CDR3 is 19 amino acids long. CDR3 coding DNA: TGTGCCAGCAGTGAAGCCGTCGTTGTTTGGGACAGGGGGCAAGAGACCCAGTACTTC. This sequence encodes CASSEAVVVWDRGQETQYF.

The rearrangement uses TRBV6-5 and TRBJ1-3; D perhaps matches TRBD1 (5 bases). CDR3 length equals 14 residues. Germline V gene lookup returns CDR1 MNHEY and CDR2 SVGAGI. The V end lost 2 bases, the J end lost 0 bases, and 5 bases lay between the germline ends. CDR3 bases: TGTGCCAGCAGTTACGACAGCTCTGGAAACACCATATATTTT. It is translated as CASSYDSSGNTIYF.

This clone was counted once. The rearrangement links TRBV5-1 to TRBJ2-1; no definite D call. Germline values: CDR1 SGHRS, CDR2 YFSETQ. V was clipped by 4 bases and J by 9 bases, with 17 bases between them. CDR3 size: 14 residues. The CDR3 nucleotides read TGCGCCAGCAGCAGCGTCGGTTCGCTTCCTGAGCAGTTCTTC. Its protein product is CASSSVGSLPEQFF.

The chain has TRBV4-3 and TRBJ1-2, with TRBD1 as a possible D gene (5 bases). The CDR3 has 17 residues. Germline values: CDR1 LGHNA, CDR2 YSLEER. Trimming took 0 bases from V and 3 from J, leaving 17 bases between them. CDR3 region: CASSQEWSWGDDYGYTF. The CDR3 DNA reads TGCGCCAGCAGCCAAGAATGGAGTTGGGGGGACGACTATGGCTACACCTTC.

J is TRBJ2-7 and V is TRBV4-1, with 9 nucleotides matching TRBD1. Germline CDR1 is MGHRA and CDR2 is YSYEKL. V lost 1 base and J lost 4; bases outside the gene matches: 14. This CDR3 has 18 amino acids. The CDR3 loop is CASSQVLSPGQGRYEQYF. The CDR3 DNA reads TGCGCCAGCAGCCAAGTCCTATCTCCGGGACAGGGAAGGTACGAGCAGTACTTC.

The V and J genes are TRBV7-3 and TRBJ2-2; 10 bases are a match to TRBD2. Germline CDR1 and CDR2: SGHTA and FQGTGA. Unmatched junction bases numbered 11, after V lost 5 bases and J lost 8 bases. This CDR3 contains 16 residues. The CDR3 DNA follows: TGTGCCAGCAGCCCCCCCGGGACTAGCGCCCCTGGGGAGCTGTTTTTT. This codes for CASSPPGTSAPGELFF.

The J gene is TRBJ1-1, the V gene TRBV2; D gene uncertain. Germline V gene lookup returns CDR1 SNHLY and CDR2 FYNNEI. The CDR3 totals 13 residues. The V gene lost 3 bases and the J gene lost 1 base, with 6 bases spanning the gap. In DNA, the CDR3 is TGTGCCAGCAGTGATACGGGGAACACTGAAGCTTTCTTT. It codes for CASSDTGNTEAFF.

The V and J genes are TRBV5-1 and TRBJ2-5; TRBD2 might be the D (6 bases). This CDR3 region has 13 residues. Germline V gives CDR1 SGHRS, CDR2 YFSETQ. Trimming removed 3 bases at V and 0 bases at J, with 6 bases between. The CDR3 is CASSWEDQETQYF. The CDR3 DNA reads as TGCGCCAGCAGCTGGGAGGACCAAGAGACCCAGTACTTC.

The genes are TRBV6-1 and TRBJ2-7, with a weak D call TRBD2 (5 bases). The CDR3 extends over 13 amino acids. The germline V and J ends were trimmed by 7 bases and 3 bases, with 13 bases remaining between them. Germline assignment: CDR1 MNHNS and CDR2 SASEGT. Here the CDR3 reads CASNREKNYEQYF. Written as DNA, the CDR3 is TGTGCCAGCAATCGGGAAAAAAACTACGAGCAGTACTTC.

The chain uses TRBV10-2 and TRBJ1-2; D not certain. Looked up from germline, CDR1 is WSHSY and CDR2 is SAAADI. This CDR3 region has 14 residues. V was shortened by 0 bases and J by 8 bases, with 13 bases between the two germline ends. CDR3 sequence: CASSESRGIRGYTF. DNA for the CDR3: TGCGCCAGCAGTGAGTCGAGAGGGATTCGCGGCTACACCTTC.